This T cell receptor (beta chain) emerged from a study of shared clonotypes between healthy human individuals. A note on this clone: What it binds is not known.

The CDR3 extends over 17 amino acids. The V gene's germline CDR1 is LGHNA and CDR2 YSLEER. V lost 0 bases and J lost 2, with 17 bases in between. Study-wide results and caveats: Incompleteness in sorted-subset sequencing, despite large depth, was shown by rarefaction.

Data came from immunoSEQ multiplex PCR; TCRdb stores just in-frame clones and leaves some out. The sample includes about 2,500,000 clones, around 90% seen only once; the top ten take over 0.12%. Sequenced: naive CD4+ T cells sorted from blood. The sample's subset: CD45RA+ positively selected. The source of this sequence is a man aged 18-30 years in good health. J is TRBJ2-7 and V is TRBV4-3, with D tentatively TRBD1 or TRBD2 (6 bases each). DNA for the CDR3: TGCGCCAGCAGCCAAGAATGGGGGGCCCAGGCGGCCTACGAGCAGTACTTC. Protein product: CASSQEWGAQAAYEQYF.